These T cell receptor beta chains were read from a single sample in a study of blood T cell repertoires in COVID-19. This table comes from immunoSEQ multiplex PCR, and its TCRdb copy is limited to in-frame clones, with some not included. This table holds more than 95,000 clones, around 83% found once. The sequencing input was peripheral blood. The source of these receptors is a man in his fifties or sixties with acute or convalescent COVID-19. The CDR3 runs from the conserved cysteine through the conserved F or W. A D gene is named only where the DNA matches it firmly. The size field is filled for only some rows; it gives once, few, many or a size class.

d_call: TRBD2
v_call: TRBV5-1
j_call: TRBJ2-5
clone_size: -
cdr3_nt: TGCGCCAGCAGCCTACTAGCGGGGTCCGGGGAGACCCAGTACTTC
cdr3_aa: CASSLLAGSGETQYF

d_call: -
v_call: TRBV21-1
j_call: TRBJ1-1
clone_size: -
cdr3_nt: TGTGCCAGCAGCGGGGAGACTGAAGCTTTCTTT
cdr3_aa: CASSGETEAFF

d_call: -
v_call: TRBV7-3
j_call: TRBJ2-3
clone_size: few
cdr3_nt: TGTGCCAGCAGCTTAGGGCCTTACACAGATACGCAGTATTTT
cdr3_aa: CASSLGPYTDTQYF

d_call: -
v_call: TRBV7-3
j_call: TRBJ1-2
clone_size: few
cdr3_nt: TGTGCCAGCAGCTTAAAGGGCCGGGAGTACACCTTC
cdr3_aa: CASSLKGREYTF

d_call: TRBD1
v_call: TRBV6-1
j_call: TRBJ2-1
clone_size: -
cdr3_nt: TGTGCCAGCAGTGAAACAGGGGTTGAGCAGTTCTTC
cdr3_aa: CASSETGVEQFF

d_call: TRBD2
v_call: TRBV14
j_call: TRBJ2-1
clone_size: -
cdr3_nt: TGTGCCAGCAGCCAAACGCTAGCGGAATACAATGAGCAGTTCTTC
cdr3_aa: CASSQTLAEYNEQFF

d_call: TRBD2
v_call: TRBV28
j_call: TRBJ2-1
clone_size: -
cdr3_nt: TGTGCCATAGATCCCACTAGCGGGCTAACTTACAATGAGCAGTTCTTC
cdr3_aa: CAIDPTSGLTYNEQFF

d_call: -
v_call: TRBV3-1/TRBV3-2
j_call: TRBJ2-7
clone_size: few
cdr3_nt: TGTGCCAGCAGACGATCACAGGGTTCGGGGGAGCAGTACTTC
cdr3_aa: CASRRSQGSGEQYF

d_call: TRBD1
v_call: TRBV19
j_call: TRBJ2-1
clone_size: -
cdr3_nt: TGTGCCAGTATGGTCAGGGGGTCGCATGAGCAGTTCTTC
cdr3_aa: CASMVRGSHEQFF

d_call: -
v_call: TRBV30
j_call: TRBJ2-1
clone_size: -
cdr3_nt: TGTGCCTGGAGTCGGCGGGGGCGCTATGAGCAGTTCTTC
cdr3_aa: CAWSRRGRYEQFF

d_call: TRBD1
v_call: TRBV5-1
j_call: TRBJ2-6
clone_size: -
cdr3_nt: TGCGCCAGCAGCTTTACTGGACAGGGAGGTTCTGGGGCCAACGTCCTGACTTTC
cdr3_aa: CASSFTGQGGSGANVLTF

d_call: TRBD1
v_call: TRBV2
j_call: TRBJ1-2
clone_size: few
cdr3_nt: TGTGCCAGCAGAGTACCTACGGGACAGTCTTGGGGCTACACCTTC
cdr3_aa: CASRVPTGQSWGYTF

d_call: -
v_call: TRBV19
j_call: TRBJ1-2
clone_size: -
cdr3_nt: TGTGCGAGTATCCCAACCTCTACAGGGACCGGCTACACCTTC
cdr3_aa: CASIPTSTGTGYTF

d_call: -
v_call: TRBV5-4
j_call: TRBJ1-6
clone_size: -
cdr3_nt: TGTGCCAGCAGCTTGGCCCCTTCGACAGGAAGCTCCTATAATTCACCCCTCCACTTT
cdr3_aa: CASSLAPSTGSSYNSPLHF

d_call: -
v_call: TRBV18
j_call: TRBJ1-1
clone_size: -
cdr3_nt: TGTGCCAGCTCACCGAGCGGACGCACTGAAGCTTTCTTT
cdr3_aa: CASSPSGRTEAFF

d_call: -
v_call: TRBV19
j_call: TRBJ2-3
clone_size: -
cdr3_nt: TGTGCCAGTAGTATTAACAGGGCCACAGATACGCAGTATTTT
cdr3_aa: CASSINRATDTQYF

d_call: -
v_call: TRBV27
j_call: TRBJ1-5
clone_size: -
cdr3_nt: TGTGCCAGCAGACCCTATAGCAATCAGCCCCAGCATTTT
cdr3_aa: CASRPYSNQPQHF

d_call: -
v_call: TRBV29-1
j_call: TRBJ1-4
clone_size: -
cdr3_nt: TGCAGCTATAGGGCAGGGGCTAATGAAAAACTGTTTTTT
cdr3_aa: CSYRAGANEKLFF

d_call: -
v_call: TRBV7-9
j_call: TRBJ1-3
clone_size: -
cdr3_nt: TGTGCCTACGCTGGGAGGGTTGGTCTGGCTGCTGGAAACACCATATATTTT
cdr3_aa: CAYAGRVGLAAGNTIYF

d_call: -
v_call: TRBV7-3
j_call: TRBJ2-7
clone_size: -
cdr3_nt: TGTGCCAGCAGCTTAGGGGGGGCGCGCCACGAGCAGTACTTC
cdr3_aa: CASSLGGARHEQYF

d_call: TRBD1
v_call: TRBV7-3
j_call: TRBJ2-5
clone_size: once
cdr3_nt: TGTGCCAGCAGCACTACAGGGGAATCAAGGACCCAGTACTTC
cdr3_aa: CASSTTGESRTQYF

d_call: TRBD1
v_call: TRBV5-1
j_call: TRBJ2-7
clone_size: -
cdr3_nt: TGCGCCAGCAGCCTGGGACAGATCGAGCAGTACTTC
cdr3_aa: CASSLGQIEQYF

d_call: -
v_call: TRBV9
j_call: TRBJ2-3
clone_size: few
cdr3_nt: TGTGCCAGCAGCGTAGGATTCCTTACTAGTGGAGATACGCAGTATTTT
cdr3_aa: CASSVGFLTSGDTQYF

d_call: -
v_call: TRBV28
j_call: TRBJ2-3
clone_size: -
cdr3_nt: TGTGCCAGCAGTTTACGCCAGGTCACAGATACGCAGTATTTT
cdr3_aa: CASSLRQVTDTQYF

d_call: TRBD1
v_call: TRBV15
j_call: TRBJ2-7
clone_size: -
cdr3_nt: TGTGCCACCAGCAGAGGGGGACAGCGGGAGCAGTACTTC
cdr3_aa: CATSRGGQREQYF

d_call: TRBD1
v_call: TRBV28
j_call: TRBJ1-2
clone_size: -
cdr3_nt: TGTGCCAGCAGTTCACGGGACAGGGTTGGCTACACCTTC
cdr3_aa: CASSSRDRVGYTF

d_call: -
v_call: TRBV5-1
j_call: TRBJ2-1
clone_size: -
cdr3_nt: TGCGCCAGCAGCTTGCGGGAGAGCTCCTACAATGAGCAGTTCTTC
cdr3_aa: CASSLRESSYNEQFF

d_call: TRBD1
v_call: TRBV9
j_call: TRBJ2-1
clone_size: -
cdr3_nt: TGTGCCAGCAGCGTCCGGGGACAGAGAAACGATAATGAGCAGTTCTTC
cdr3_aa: CASSVRGQRNDNEQFF

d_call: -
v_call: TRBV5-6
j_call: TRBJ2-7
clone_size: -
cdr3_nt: TGTGCCAGCAGCTTGGGCCCTGGAGGGAACGAGCAGTACTTC
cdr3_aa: CASSLGPGGNEQYF

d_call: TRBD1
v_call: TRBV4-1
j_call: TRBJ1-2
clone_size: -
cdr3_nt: TGCGCCAGCAGCCTGACAGGGAACTATGGCTACACCTTC
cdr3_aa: CASSLTGNYGYTF

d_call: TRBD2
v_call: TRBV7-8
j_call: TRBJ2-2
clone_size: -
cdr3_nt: TGTGCCAGCAGACAACACCCGGGACTACCTTCTACCGGGGAGCTGTTTTTT
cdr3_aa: CASRQHPGLPSTGELFF

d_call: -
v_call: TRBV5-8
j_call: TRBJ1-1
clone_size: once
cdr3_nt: TGTGCCAGCAGACACCCCACAGGGTCTGACACTGAAGCTTTCTTT
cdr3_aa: CASRHPTGSDTEAFF

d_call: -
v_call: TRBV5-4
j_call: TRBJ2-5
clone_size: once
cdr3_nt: TGTGCCAGCAGCATTAAGGGGTGGGGGACCCAGTACTTC
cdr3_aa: CASSIKGWGTQYF

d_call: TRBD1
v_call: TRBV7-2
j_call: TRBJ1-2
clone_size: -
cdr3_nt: TGTGCCAGCAGCTTAGAGGGGGCCTCTAACTATGGCTACACCTTC
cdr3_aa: CASSLEGASNYGYTF

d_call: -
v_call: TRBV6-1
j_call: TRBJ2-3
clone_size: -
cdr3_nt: TGTGCCAGCAGTGAAGCGGCTCGTACGCAGTATTTT
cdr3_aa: CASSEAARTQYF

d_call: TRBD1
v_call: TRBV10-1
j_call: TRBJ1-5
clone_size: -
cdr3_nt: TGCGCCAGACTTAGACAGGGCCGACATAGCAATCAGCCCCAGCATTTT
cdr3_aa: CARLRQGRHSNQPQHF

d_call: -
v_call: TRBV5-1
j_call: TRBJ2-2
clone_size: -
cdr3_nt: TGCGCCAGCAGCTTGGAACTGAACACCGGGGAGCTGTTTTTT
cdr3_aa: CASSLELNTGELFF

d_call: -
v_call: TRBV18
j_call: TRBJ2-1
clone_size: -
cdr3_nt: TGTGCCAGCTCACCTCCTCGGCAGGGCTACAATGAGCAGTTCTTC
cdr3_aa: CASSPPRQGYNEQFF

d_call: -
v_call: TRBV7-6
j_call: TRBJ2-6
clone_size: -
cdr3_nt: TGTGCCAGCACCCCCAGGCCCTCTGGGGCCAACGTCCTGACTTTC
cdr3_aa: CASTPRPSGANVLTF

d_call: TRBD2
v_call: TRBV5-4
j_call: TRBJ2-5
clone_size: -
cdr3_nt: TGTGCCAGCAGCTTGGCTAGCGGGAGGCTTCAAGAGACCCAGTACTTC
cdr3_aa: CASSLASGRLQETQYF

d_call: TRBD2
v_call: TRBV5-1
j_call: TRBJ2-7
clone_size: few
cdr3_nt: TGCGCCAGCGCAACAGCGGGAGCCTCCTACGAGCAGTACTTC
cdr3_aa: CASATAGASYEQYF

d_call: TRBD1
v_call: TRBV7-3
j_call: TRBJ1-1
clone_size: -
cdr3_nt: TGTGCCACCGCACAGGGGGCGAACACTGAAGCTTTCTTT
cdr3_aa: CATAQGANTEAFF

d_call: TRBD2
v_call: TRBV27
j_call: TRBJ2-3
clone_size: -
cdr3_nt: TGTGCCAGCAGATCATTCGTAAGGACTAGCGGGAGTACAGATACGCAGTATTTT
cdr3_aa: CASRSFVRTSGSTDTQYF

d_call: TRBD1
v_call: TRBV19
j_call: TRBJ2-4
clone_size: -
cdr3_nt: TGTGCCAGTAGTACCCACGACAGGGCAAACATTCAGTACTTC
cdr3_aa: CASSTHDRANIQYF

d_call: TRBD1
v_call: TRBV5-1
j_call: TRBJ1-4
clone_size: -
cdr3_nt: TGCGCCAGCAGCTTGGGGGACAGTCATGAAAAACTGTTTTTT
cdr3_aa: CASSLGDSHEKLFF

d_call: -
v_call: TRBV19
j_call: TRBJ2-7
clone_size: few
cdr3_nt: TGTGCCAGTAGTATTGGACACGGGAGATACGAGCAGTACTTC
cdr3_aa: CASSIGHGRYEQYF

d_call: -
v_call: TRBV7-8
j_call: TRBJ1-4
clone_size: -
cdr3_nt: TGTGCCAGCAGCCCTAGTCGGGGGAGTCGGATGGAAAAACTGTTTTTT
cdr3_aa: CASSPSRGSRMEKLFF

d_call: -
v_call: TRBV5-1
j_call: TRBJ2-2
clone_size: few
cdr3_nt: TGCGCCAGCAGCTTGTCCGGACGGACAGCCGGGGAGCTGTTTTTT
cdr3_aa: CASSLSGRTAGELFF

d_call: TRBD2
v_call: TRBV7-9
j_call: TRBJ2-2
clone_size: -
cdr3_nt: TGTGCCAGCAGCTTTTGGGCTAGCGGGAGGTCCGGGGAGCTGTTTTTT
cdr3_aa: CASSFWASGRSGELFF

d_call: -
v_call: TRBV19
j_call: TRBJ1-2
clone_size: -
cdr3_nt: TGTGCCAGTACCGGGGGGGGATCTAACTATGGCTACACCTTC
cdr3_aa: CASTGGGSNYGYTF

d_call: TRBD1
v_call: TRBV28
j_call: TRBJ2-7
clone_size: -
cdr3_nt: TGTGCCAGCAGTTTTTCAGGGGGCATCTACGAGCAGTACTTC
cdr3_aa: CASSFSGGIYEQYF

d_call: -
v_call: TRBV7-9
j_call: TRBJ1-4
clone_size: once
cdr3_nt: TGTGCCAGCAGCTTATTAACAGGGCAGGAAAAACTGTTTTTT
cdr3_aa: CASSLLTGQEKLFF

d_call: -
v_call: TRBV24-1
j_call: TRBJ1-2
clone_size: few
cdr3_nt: TGTGCCACCCGCGGCCAGGGGTCGGGCGGCTACACCTTC
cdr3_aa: CATRGQGSGGYTF